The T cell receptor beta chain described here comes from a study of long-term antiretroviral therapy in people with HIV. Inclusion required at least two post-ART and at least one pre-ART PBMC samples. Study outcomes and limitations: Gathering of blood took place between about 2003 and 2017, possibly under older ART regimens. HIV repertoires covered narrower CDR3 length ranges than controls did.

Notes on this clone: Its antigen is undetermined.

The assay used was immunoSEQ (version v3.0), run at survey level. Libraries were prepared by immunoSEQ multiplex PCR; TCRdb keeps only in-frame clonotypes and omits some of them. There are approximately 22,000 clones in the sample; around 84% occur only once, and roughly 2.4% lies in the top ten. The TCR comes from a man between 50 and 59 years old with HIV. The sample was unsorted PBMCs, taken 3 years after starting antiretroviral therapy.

The CDR3 spells CASSRGAKHEQYF. The DNA for the CDR3 is TGTGCCAGTAGTAGGGGGGCCAAACACGAGCAGTACTTC. V usage is TRBV5-6 and J usage is TRBJ2-7; D could derive from TRBD1 or TRBD2 (6 bases each). Germline lookup yields CDR1 SGHDT and CDR2 YYEEEE. V gave up 8 bases and J gave up 5 bases, with 17 bases separating them. The CDR3 length is 13 residues.